Each of the 29 T cell receptor beta chains below was sequenced from the same sample in a study of cytomegalovirus exposure and HLA in healthy donors. The primer mix had 60 Vbeta and 13 Jbeta primers. Data came from immunoSEQ multiplex PCR; TCRdb stores just in-frame clones and leaves some out. This table lists 100,000 to 150,000 clones. Sequencing input: PBMCs. The receptors originated from a woman aged 40 to 55 in good health and CMV-seropositive.

This chain connects TRBV4-1 to TRBJ1-3; D is perhaps TRBD1 (5 bases). V lost 3 bases, J lost 3 bases, and 9 bases lay in between. This CDR3 has 14 residues. Looked up from germline, CDR1 is MGHRA and CDR2 is YSYEKL. CDR3 nucleotide sequence: TGCGCCAGCAGCCACCCGACAGTTGGAAACACCATATATTTT. This gives the protein CASSHPTVGNTIYF.

The rearrangement joins TRBV2 to TRBJ2-5; D might be TRBD1 (5 bases). The tail of the sequence fits TRBJ2-7 better, so the J call may be wrong. The CDR3 runs 16 residues. Per germline, CDR1 SNHLY and CDR2 FYNNEI. The CDR3 protein is CASRPPTGSRKDEQYF. CDR3 DNA sequence: TGTGCCAGCAGGCCCCCAACAGGCAGCCGAAAGGACGAGCAGTACTTC.

In DNA, the CDR3 is TGTGCCAGTAGTTTGCGACAGGGACGGGCCAACGTCCTGACTTTC. This encodes CASSLRQGRANVLTF. This chain uses TRBV19 with TRBJ2-6; TRBD1 aligns across 7 bases. Germline V gene lookup returns CDR1 LNHDA and CDR2 SQIVND (reference sequence). The CDR3 totals 15 residues. The trim removed 5 bases at V and 5 bases at J, leaving 6 bases unmatched.

V gene TRBV5-1 combines with J gene TRBJ2-5; the D gene is possibly TRBD2 (6 bases). The DNA end is more similar to TRBJ2-7, so the J call may be wrong. The length of the CDR3 is 14 residues. Germline CDR1 is SGHRS and CDR2 is YFSETQ. The CDR3 region has the DNA TGCGCCAGCAGTCCGGGGGACGGCTCCTACGAGCAGTACTTC. This codes for CASSPGDGSYEQYF.

The chain uses TRBV5-6 and TRBJ2-1, with a weak D call TRBD2 (5 bases). The CDR3 covers 16 residues. CDR1 and CDR2 (germline): SGHDT, YYEEEE. Trimming shortened V by 3 bases and J by 0 bases, and 13 bases separated the two germline ends. The CDR3 here is CASSSVAQSSYNEQFF. For the CDR3, the DNA is TGTGCCAGCAGCTCCGTAGCGCAGAGCTCCTACAATGAGCAGTTCTTC.

The chain has TRBV6-1 and TRBJ1-6; TRBD1 matches at 10 bases. This CDR3 is built from 14 residues. With 3 bases clipped from V and 9 bases from J, the junction kept 2 bases outside the gene matches. CDR1 is MNHNS and CDR2 is SASEGT in the germline V gene. The CDR3 loop reads CASSEGTGASPLHF. The CDR3 region has the DNA TGTGCCAGCAGTGAGGGGACAGGGGCTTCACCCCTCCACTTT.

V is TRBV30 and J is TRBJ2-2, with TRBD2 as a possible D gene (5 bases). V dropped 0 bases and J dropped 5 bases, with 10 bases sitting between them. This CDR3 is built from 14 residues. Germline V gene sequence: CDR1 GTSNPN, CDR2 SVGIG (reference sequence). DNA for the CDR3: TGTGCCTGGAGTGTTTCCCGGGGTACCGGGGAGCTGTTTTTT. It yields the protein CAWSVSRGTGELFF.

V and J are TRBV7-3 and TRBJ2-5; TRBD1 might be the D (5 bases). CDR3 size: 13 residues. The V end was cut by 1 base, the J end by 5 bases, with 8 bases between. In germline, CDR1 is SGHTA, CDR2 FQGTGA. CDR3 nucleotide sequence: TGTGCCAGCAGCTTAAACAGGCTCGAGACCCAGTACTTC. It encodes CASSLNRLETQYF.

The chain recombines TRBV5-1 with TRBJ2-7; the D gene is possibly TRBD1 (5 bases). The CDR3 loop spans 12 amino acids. The V end lost 4 bases, the J end lost 6 bases, and 11 bases lay between the germline ends. Germline CDR1 SGHRS, CDR2 YFSETQ. CDR3 region: CASSRVGAEQYF. CDR3 DNA: TGCGCCAGCAGCCGTGTTGGGGCCGAGCAGTACTTC. Together with reference TRBV5-1 and TRBJ2-7, the CDR3 gives the full variable domain: KAGVTQTPRYLIKTRGQQVTLSCSPISGHRSVSWYQQTPGQGLQFLFEYFSETQRNKGNFPGRFSGRQFSNSRSEMNVSTLELGDSALYLCASSRVGAEQYFGPGTRLTVT.

The J gene is TRBJ2-2, the V gene TRBV10-3; D is possibly TRBD2 (5 bases). V lost 8 bases, J lost 3 bases, and 10 bases lay in between. This CDR3 is 13 amino acids long. Per the germline V gene, CDR1 is ENHRY and CDR2 is SYGVKD. The CDR3 DNA reads as TGTGCCATCCTGTCCGGGGACACCGGGGAGCTGTTTTTT. Translating gives CAILSGDTGELFF.

DNA of the CDR3: TGTGCCAGCAGTTTCAGGGGGGAAGATCAGCCCCAGCATTTT. This gives the protein CASSFRGEDQPQHF. The rearrangement uses TRBV27 and TRBJ1-5; 7 bases are shared with TRBD1. Trimming took 3 bases from V and 5 from J; bases not matched to a gene: 4. The CDR3 contains 14 residues. Germline V gene data show CDR1 as MNHEY and CDR2 as SMNVEV (reference sequence).

The chain is built from TRBV5-5 and TRBJ2-5; tentative D call: TRBD2 (5 bases). The CDR3 sequence is 13 residues long. Germline lookup yields CDR1 SGHKS and CDR2 YYEKEE (reference sequence). Trimming removed 4 bases from V and 2 bases from J, with 9 bases in between. The CDR3 spells CASSVWTQETQYF. The CDR3 DNA reads TGTGCCAGCAGCGTCTGGACTCAAGAGACCCAGTACTTC.

This chain links TRBV30 with TRBJ1-1, with 7 positions matching TRBD1. CDR3 length: 12 residues. V dropped 4 bases and J dropped 1; count of bases not matched to a gene: 0. CDR1 and CDR2 from the germline V gene are GTSNPN and SVGIG (reference sequence). Here the CDR3 reads CAWNRGNTEAFF. The CDR3 nucleotides read TGTGCCTGGAACAGGGGGAACACTGAAGCTTTCTTT. Full variable domain (rest looked up from reference TRBV30 and TRBJ1-1): SQTIHQWPATLVQPVGSPLSLECTVEGTSNPNLYWYRQAAGRGLQLLFYSVGIGQISSEVPQNLSASRPQDRQFILSSKKLLLSDSGFYLCAWNRGNTEAFFGQGTRLTVV.

The chain joins TRBV5-4 to TRBJ1-4; D gene unclear. V was cut by 2 bases and J by 7 bases, with 12 bases left in between. Germline V gene data show CDR1 as SGHNT and CDR2 as YYREEE (reference sequence). This CDR3 has 14 amino acids. DNA for the CDR3: TGTGCCAGCAGCTTCGGGTCTGATAGTGAAAAACTGTTTTTT. Translation: CASSFGSDSEKLFF.

This chain connects TRBV7-9 to TRBJ2-3, with TRBD2 identical over 8 bases. Germline CDR1 SEHNR, CDR2 FQNEAQ (reference sequence). This CDR3 spans 17 amino acids. Trimming cost V 0 bases and J 2 bases; bases outside gene matches: 7. For the CDR3, the DNA is TGTGCCAGCAGCTTAGCGACGATAGCGGGATTCACAGATACGCAGTATTTT. It codes for CASSLATIAGFTDTQYF.

The chain employs TRBV27 and TRBJ2-7; perhaps TRBD2 as D (5 bases). This CDR3 spans 12 amino acids. Deletions cut 8 bases from V and 2 bases from J, with 10 bases between. CDR1 is MNHEY, CDR2 SMNVEV, per germline (reference sequence). The CDR3 spells CASGSVAYEQYF. CDR3 sequence (DNA): TGTGCCAGCGGGAGTGTAGCCTACGAGCAGTACTTC.

The chain couples TRBV28 to TRBJ1-1; 7 bases are a match to TRBD1. Per the germline V gene, CDR1 is MDHEN and CDR2 is SYDVKM. V was pared by 7 bases and J by 5 bases, with 13 bases of the junction left unmatched. The CDR3 has 15 residues. The CDR3 sequence: CASTPGQAGGTEAFF. The DNA for the CDR3 is TGTGCCAGCACCCCAGGTCAGGCAGGGGGGACTGAAGCTTTCTTT. The full variable domain, rest sourced from reference TRBV28 and TRBJ1-1, is DVKVTQSSRYLVKRTGEKVFLECVQDMDHENMFWYRQDPGLGLRLIYFSYDVKMKEKGDIPEGYSVSREKKERFSLILESASTNQTSMYLCASTPGQAGGTEAFFGQGTRLTVV.

The chain employs TRBV7-2 and TRBJ2-7; maybe TRBD2 (5 bases). V was pared by 5 bases and J by 1 base, with 9 bases between. Germline values: CDR1 SGHTA, CDR2 FQGNSA. The CDR3 has 13 amino acids. DNA of the CDR3: TGTGCCAGCAGCCGAGGGCGGTCCTACGAGCAGTACTTC. Encoded protein: CASSRGRSYEQYF.

This sequence joins TRBV7-8 and TRBJ1-1; D may be TRBD1 (5 bases). V was pared by 0 bases and J by 5 bases, with 16 bases between. The CDR3 covers 16 residues. Germline V CDR1 and CDR2: SGHVS, FQNEAQ. This chain's CDR3 is CASSLAGGTPRTEAFF. The CDR3 DNA reads as TGTGCCAGCAGCTTAGCAGGAGGGACCCCTCGGACTGAAGCTTTCTTT.

The chain couples TRBV28 to TRBJ1-4; D is possibly TRBD1 (5 bases). Per germline, CDR1 MDHEN and CDR2 SYDVKM. The CDR3 is 14 amino acids. Trimming cost V 5 bases and J 7 bases, with 14 bases left between them. The CDR3 protein is CASSQGREVEKLFF. For the CDR3, the DNA is TGTGCCAGCAGTCAAGGCAGGGAGGTTGAAAAACTGTTTTTT.

J is TRBJ1-1 and V is TRBV7-3; 8 bases align to TRBD1. Germline CDR1 is SGHTA and CDR2 is FQGTGA. This CDR3 has 15 residues. After removal of 1 base from V and 1 base from J, the junction contained 2 bases not matched to a gene. As DNA, the CDR3 is TGTGCCAGCAGCTTAAGCAGGGGGCAGAACACTGAAGCTTTCTTT. Protein product: CASSLSRGQNTEAFF.

The rearrangement uses TRBV19 and TRBJ2-7; 14 nucleotides agree with TRBD2. This CDR3 is built from 17 residues. V shed 5 bases, J shed 3 bases, and the junction held 9 bases outside the gene matches. Germline lookup yields CDR1 LNHDA and CDR2 SQIVND (reference sequence). The CDR3 region is CASSFRTSGRTRYEQYF. CDR3 DNA: TGTGCCAGTAGTTTCCGGACTAGCGGGAGGACGCGCTACGAGCAGTACTTC.

The rearrangement links TRBV9 to TRBJ1-5; D call uncertain. Germline CDR1 and CDR2: SGDLS and YYNGEE. The CDR3 consists of 15 residues. Trimming pared 1 base from V and 1 base from J, leaving 9 bases between. CDR3 residues: CASSVYGGSNQPQHF. CDR3 DNA: TGTGCCAGCAGCGTATACGGAGGGAGCAATCAGCCCCAGCATTTT.

V gene TRBV2 combines with J gene TRBJ2-2; 8 nucleotides agree with TRBD2. Per germline, CDR1 SNHLY and CDR2 FYNNEI. This CDR3 region has 15 residues. The junction had 3 bases not matched to a gene; V was cut back by 5 bases and J by 1 base. The CDR3 region is CASSFSGMNTGELFF. CDR3 nucleotides: TGTGCCAGCAGTTTTAGCGGGATGAACACCGGGGAGCTGTTTTTT.

The rearrangement joins TRBV21-1 to TRBJ2-7; TRBD1 was called by the table and not checked on the DNA. TRBV21-1 is noted as a pseudogene. This CDR3 region has 14 residues. This CDR3 is CASSQRDRGYEQYF. DNA for the CDR3: TGTGCCAGCAGCCAGAGGGACAGGGGCTACGAGCAGTACTTC.

As DNA, the CDR3 is TGTGCCAGCAGCGTAGCTGGGAGGGCCTCCTACAATGAGCAGTTCTTC. Residues: CASSVAGRASYNEQFF. The J gene is TRBJ2-1, the V gene TRBV9; 7 positions match TRBD2. Germline lookup yields CDR1 SGDLS and CDR2 YYNGEE. The CDR3 sequence is 16 residues long. V lost 0 bases and J lost 0; bases outside the gene matches: 3.

The chain combines TRBV19 with TRBJ2-7, with TRBD2 matching 12 bases. The CDR3 extends over 16 amino acids. V lost 1 base, J lost 2 bases, and 3 bases stayed unmatched. Germline V lookup: CDR1 LNHDA, CDR2 SQIVND (reference sequence). The chain's CDR3 is CASSIVRTSGTYEQYF. The CDR3 nucleotides read TGTGCCAGTAGTATAGTCCGGACTAGCGGGACCTACGAGCAGTACTTC.

The V gene is TRBV6-1, the J gene TRBJ1-5, with D possibly TRBD1 on 6 matching bases. This CDR3 is built from 14 residues. Trimming cost V 8 bases and J 2 bases, with 13 bases left between them. Per the germline V gene, CDR1 is MNHNS and CDR2 is SASEGT. In nucleotides, the CDR3 is TGTGCCAGCTTAAAGACAGGCGGCAATCAGCCCCAGCATTTT. Amino acid sequence: CASLKTGGNQPQHF.

This chain connects TRBV10-2 to TRBJ1-5, with 8 bases identical to TRBD1. Germline V lookup: CDR1 WSHSY, CDR2 SAAADI. J lost 2 bases, V lost 8 bases, and 5 bases had no gene match. The CDR3 runs to 14 residues. The CDR3 DNA follows: TGCGCCAGCTCAGGACAGGGTGGCAATCAGCCCCAGCATTTT. Protein product: CASSGQGGNQPQHF.